The clone carrying this TCR beta chain showed up many times. The data originate from a study of T-cell reconstitution after alpha-beta-depleted transplantation in children. Germline assignment: CDR1 MNHEY and CDR2 SMNVEV (reference sequence). This CDR3 is 13 amino acids long. V lost 1 base and J 4 bases, leaving 5 bases between the germline ends. Using unique molecular identifiers, the investigators prepared the TCRbeta library. TCRdb recomputed calls from the PCR reads with MiXCR, one row per CDR3 protein. The sample yields 300,000 or so distinct CDR3 sequences, 9.5% to 10% seen once. The chain couples TRBV27 to TRBJ2-1, with D hard to call. Sequenced material: PBMCs from the stem cell graft donor, taken from the stem cell graft. The sequence was collected from a human donor who donated a stem cell graft to a child with SCID. As DNA, the CDR3 is TGTGCCAGCAGTTTATGGCAGTACAATGAGCAGTTCTTC. Translating it yields CASSLWQYNEQFF.